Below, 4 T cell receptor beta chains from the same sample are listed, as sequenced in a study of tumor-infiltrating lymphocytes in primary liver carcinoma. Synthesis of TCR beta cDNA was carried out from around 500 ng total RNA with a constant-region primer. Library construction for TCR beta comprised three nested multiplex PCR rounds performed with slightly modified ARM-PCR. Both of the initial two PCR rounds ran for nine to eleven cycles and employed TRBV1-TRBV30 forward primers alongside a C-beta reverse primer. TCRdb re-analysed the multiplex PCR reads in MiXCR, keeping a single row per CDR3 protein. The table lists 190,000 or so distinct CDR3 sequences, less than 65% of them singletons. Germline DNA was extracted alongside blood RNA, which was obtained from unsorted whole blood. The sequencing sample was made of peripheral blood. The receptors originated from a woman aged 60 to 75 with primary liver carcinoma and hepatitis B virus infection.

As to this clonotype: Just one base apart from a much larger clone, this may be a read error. The CDR3 is CASSSLLAEGNGQFF. DNA for the CDR3: TGTGCCAGCAGTTCATTACTAGCGGAGGGGAATGGGCAGTTCTTC. V gene TRBV12-3 or TRBV12-4 combines with J gene TRBJ2-1, with TRBD2 matching over 8 bases. This CDR3 is built from 15 residues.

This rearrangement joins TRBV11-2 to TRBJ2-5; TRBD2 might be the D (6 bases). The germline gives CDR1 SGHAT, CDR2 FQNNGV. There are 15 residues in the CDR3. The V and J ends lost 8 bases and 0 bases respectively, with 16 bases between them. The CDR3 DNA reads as TGTGCCAGCGGACGAGGGAGGTGGTACCAAGAGACCCAGTACTTC. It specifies CASGRGRWYQETQYF.

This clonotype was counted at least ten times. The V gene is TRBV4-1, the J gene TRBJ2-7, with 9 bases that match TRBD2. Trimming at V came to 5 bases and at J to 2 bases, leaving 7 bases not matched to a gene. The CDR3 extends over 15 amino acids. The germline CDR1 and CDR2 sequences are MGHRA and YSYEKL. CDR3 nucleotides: TGCGCCAGCAGCGACGGCAGCGGGAGGACCTACGAGCAGTACTTC. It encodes CASSDGSGRTYEQYF.

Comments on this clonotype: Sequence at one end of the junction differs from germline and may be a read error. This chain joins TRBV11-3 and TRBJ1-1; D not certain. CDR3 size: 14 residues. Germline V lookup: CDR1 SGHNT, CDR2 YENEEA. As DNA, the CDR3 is TGTGTCAGCAGTTTAGTGTGGGCCGGCACTGAAGCTTTCTTT. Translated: CVSSLVWAGTEAFF.